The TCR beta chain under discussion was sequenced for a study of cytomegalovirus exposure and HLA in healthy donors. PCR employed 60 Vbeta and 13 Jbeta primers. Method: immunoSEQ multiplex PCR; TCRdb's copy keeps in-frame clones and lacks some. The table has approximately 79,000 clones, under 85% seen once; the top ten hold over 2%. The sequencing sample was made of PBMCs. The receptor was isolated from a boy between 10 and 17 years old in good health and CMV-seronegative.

CDR3 bases: TGTGCCAGCAGCCCCGGGGAGGTTCCCTACGAGCAGTACTTC. It specifies CASSPGEVPYEQYF. The chain employs TRBV9 and TRBJ2-7, with D possibly TRBD2 on 6 matching bases. V lost 4 bases and J lost 2, with 13 bases in between. Germline values: CDR1 SGDLS, CDR2 YYNGEE. The CDR3 sequence is 14 residues long.